Listed here is a single TCR beta chain. This sample is drawn from a study of blood T cell repertoires in COVID-19. Clones were read by immunoSEQ multiplex PCR, and TCRdb kept only the in-frame ones, dropping some. The sample includes 85,000 to 95,000 clones, 70% to 90% seen only once; the top ten take about 0.51%. V was pared by 10 bases and J by 8 bases, with 19 bases of the junction left unmatched. In germline, CDR1 is KGHSH, CDR2 LQKENI. This CDR3 is built from 16 residues. The clonotype originates from a man between 60 and 75 years old with acute or convalescent COVID-19. V usage is TRBV18 and J usage is TRBJ2-1; 8 bases are shared with TRBD2. Source material: peripheral blood. The CDR3 DNA reads as TGTGCCACCTTAGAACTTCCGGGACTAGATGCCCATGAGCAGTTCTTC. Translated, it gives CATLELPGLDAHEQFF.